These 26 T cell receptor beta chains were all obtained from the same sample, sequenced in a study of early T cells in non-severe SARS-CoV-2 infection (dated by TCRdb to 2020 to 2022). Receptors were amplified or captured by 5' RACE. TCRdb records NextSeq 500 as the sequencer. The public sequencing data were trimmed at Q25 with fastp and processed into clonotypes with MiXCR by TCRdb, which kept only in-frame beta chains. Each entry merges the rows of one CDR3 protein and shows their most common DNA and genes. Here the sample has 27,000 or so distinct CDR3 sequences; less than 4.5% occur a single time. Clones ranked in the top ten supply 9.5% to 12% of the sample. What was sequenced was whole blood. These receptors were taken from an adult who was a healthcare worker with PCR-confirmed SARS-CoV-2 infection or an uninfected control (not recorded which).

The genes are TRBV21-1 and TRBJ1-3; the DNA was not compared with TRBD1, the D call given in the table. TRBV21-1 is an annotated pseudogene. This CDR3 comprises 21 residues. In DNA, the CDR3 is TGTGCCAGCAGCAAAGCGGGGACAGGGTTATGGGGACAGAACTCTGGAAACACCATATGTTTT. Translating it yields CASSKAGTGLWGQNSGNTICF.

This chain joins TRBV6-4 and TRBJ2-2; either TRBD1 or TRBD2 may supply D (5 bases each). Germline-derived CDR1 and CDR2 are MRHNA and SNTAGT. The germline V and J ends were trimmed by 2 bases and 3 bases, with 7 bases remaining between them. This CDR3 region has 14 residues. The CDR3 region has the DNA TGTGCCAGCAGTGACGTGGGACACACCGGGGAGCTGTTTTTT. Its translation: CASSDVGHTGELFF.

This clonotype was observed many times. This chain connects TRBV20-1 to TRBJ1-2; possibly TRBD1 for D (6 bases). The CDR3 is made up of 12 amino acids. Germline V gives CDR1 DFQATT, CDR2 SNEGSKA (reference sequence). Trimming removed 7 bases from V and 4 bases from J, with 13 bases in between. CDR3 loop: CSVRQETYGYTF. The CDR3 nucleotides read TGCAGTGTCCGACAGGAGACCTATGGCTACACCTTC.

The table lists this clonotype with many counts. The V and J genes are TRBV6-6 and TRBJ2-1, with a possible D match to TRBD2 (5 bases). The CDR3 has 18 amino acids. V was shortened by 1 base and J by 0 bases, with 16 bases between the two germline ends. Germline CDR1 MNHNY, CDR2 SVGAGI (reference sequence). The CDR3 loop is CASSYFLSGGSSYNEQFF. The CDR3 DNA reads TGTGCCAGCAGTTACTTCCTTTCTGGAGGCAGCTCCTACAATGAGCAGTTCTTC.

This clonotype was counted many times. Here the CDR3 DNA reads TGTGCCAGTAGTATAGAGGGTCGGTATGGCTACACCTTC. This encodes CASSIEGRYGYTF. The chain uses TRBV19 and TRBJ1-2; D is uncertain. The CDR3 is made up of 13 amino acids. Germline V CDR1 and CDR2: LNHDA, SQIVND (reference sequence). V was clipped by 0 bases and J by 5 bases, with 7 bases between them.

This clonotype has at least ten counts. The chain has TRBV24-1 and TRBJ2-3, with 7 positions matching TRBD2. Germline trimming cut 3 bases from V and 2 bases from J; bases unmatched to any gene: 7. Germline V gene data show CDR1 as KGHDR and CDR2 as SFDVKD. This CDR3 is 16 amino acids long. The CDR3 spells CATSDGTSAHTDTQYF. CDR3 sequence (DNA): TGTGCCACCAGTGATGGAACTAGCGCACACACAGATACGCAGTATTTT.

This clonotype was picked up many times. The chain links TRBV20-1 to TRBJ1-5; unclear D gene. CDR1 DFQATT and CDR2 SNEGSKA come from the germline V gene (reference sequence). The CDR3 runs 14 residues. Trimming shortened V by 5 bases and J by 11 bases, and 22 bases separated the two germline ends. The CDR3 protein is CSAGARYSLGAQHF. As DNA, the CDR3 is TGCAGTGCTGGAGCCAGGTACTCCCTTGGAGCCCAGCATTTT.

This clonotype was detected many times. This chain links TRBV7-3 with TRBJ2-5; 8 bases fit TRBD2. V dropped 3 bases and J dropped 5; count of bases not matched to a gene: 8. CDR1 and CDR2 from the germline V gene are SGHTA and FQGTGA. This CDR3 is built from 15 residues. The CDR3 DNA reads TGTGCCAGCAGCTTTGGCGGGACTAGGGGGGAGACCCAGTACTTC. As protein: CASSFGGTRGETQYF. The full variable domain, in which reference TRBV7-3 and TRBJ2-5 provide the parts outside the CDR3, is GAGVSQTPSNKVTEKGKYVELRCDPISGHTALYWYRQSLGQGPEFLIYFQGTGAADDSGLPNDRFFAVRPEGSVSTLKIQRTERGDSAVYLCASSFGGTRGETQYFGPGTRLLVL.

This clonotype was seen many times. The chain joins TRBV7-2 to TRBJ2-1, with D perhaps matching TRBD1 or TRBD2 (7 bases each). V was cut by 1 base and J by 6 bases, with 13 bases left in between. This CDR3 is 15 amino acids long. Per germline, CDR1 SGHTA and CDR2 FQGNSA. The CDR3 DNA follows: TGTGCCAGCAGCTTAGGCAGGGGGGGTATCAATGAGCAGTTCTTC. Its translation: CASSLGRGGINEQFF.

The table lists this clonotype with many counts. The rearrangement links TRBV4-3 to TRBJ2-6, with D unresolved. This CDR3 region has 16 residues. V was shortened by 3 bases and J by 0 bases, with 9 bases between the two germline ends. CDR1 is LGHNA and CDR2 is YSLEER in the germline V gene. The CDR3, as DNA: TGCGCCAGCAGCCAGGCGGTAGCCTCTGGGGCCAACGTCCTGACTTTC. This translates into CASSQAVASGANVLTF.

The genes are TRBV28 and TRBJ2-2, with D perhaps TRBD1 or TRBD2 (5 bases each). The germline CDR1 and CDR2 sequences are MDHEN and SYDVKM. Trimming shortened V by 6 bases and J by 6 bases, and 17 bases separated the two germline ends. The CDR3 extends over 15 amino acids. CDR3 region: CASRTLGAAAGELFF. The DNA for the CDR3 is TGTGCCAGCAGAACCCTCGGGGCTGCAGCCGGGGAGCTGTTTTTT.

This clonotype came up many times. V gene TRBV9 combines with J gene TRBJ2-3; 11 bases line up with TRBD2. There are 15 residues in the CDR3. Germline CDR1 reads SGDLS; CDR2 reads YYNGEE. With V trimmed by 1 base and J by 3 bases, 1 base remained unmatched. CDR3 DNA sequence: TGTGCCAGCAGCGTAACTAGCGGGAGAACAGATACGCAGTATTTT. Its protein is CASSVTSGRTDTQYF.

The chain uses TRBV11-2 and TRBJ1-6; D unresolved. V was shortened by 2 bases and J by 8 bases, with 10 bases between the two germline ends. Germline assignment: CDR1 SGHAT and CDR2 FQNNGV. The CDR3 sequence is 14 residues long. Here the CDR3 reads CASSLSGIYSPLHF. Here the CDR3 DNA reads TGTGCCAGCAGCTTATCCGGGATCTATTCACCCCTCCACTTT.

This clonotype has ten or more counts. This sequence joins TRBV9 and TRBJ2-3, with D perhaps assigned TRBD1 or TRBD2 (6 bases each). Germline V gene data show CDR1 as SGDLS and CDR2 as YYNGEE. The germline V and J ends were trimmed by 0 bases and 2 bases, with 13 bases remaining between them. The CDR3 has 16 residues. CDR3 in amino acids: CASSVDPGAPTDTQYF. The CDR3 DNA reads as TGTGCCAGCAGCGTAGACCCGGGGGCCCCCACAGATACGCAGTATTTT.

This clonotype was recorded many times. The chain has TRBV20-1 and TRBJ2-7; TRBD1 aligns across 10 bases. Losses at the gene ends were 2 bases for V and 2 bases for J; bases not matched to a gene: 9. CDR1 and CDR2 (germline): DFQATT, SNEGSKA (reference sequence). The CDR3 is made up of 16 amino acids. The CDR3 reads CSARKLGQGITYEQYF. For the CDR3, the DNA is TGCAGTGCTAGAAAACTGGGACAGGGGATTACCTACGAGCAGTACTTC.

This clonotype was detected only a few times. The genes are TRBV4-2 and TRBJ2-1, with 9 bases identical to TRBD2. Losses at the gene ends were 1 base for V and 8 bases for J; bases not matched to a gene: 9. The germline V gene encodes CDR1 LGHNA and CDR2 YNFKEQ. There are 16 residues in the CDR3. CDR3 residues: CASSQGGSGSIYEQFF. The DNA for the CDR3 is TGTGCCAGCAGCCAAGGTGGTAGCGGGAGCATCTATGAGCAGTTCTTC.

This clonotype was seen many times. The V and J genes are TRBV20-1 and TRBJ2-2; D is unresolved. The CDR3 is 17 residues long. Germline V CDR1 and CDR2: DFQATT, SNEGSKA (reference sequence). The V end lost 0 bases, the J end lost 6 bases, and 20 bases lay between the germline ends. CDR3 coding DNA: TGCAGTGCTAGAGATCGGGTGGGAACCCCTAGGGCCGGGGAGCTGTTTTTT. Residues: CSARDRVGTPRAGELFF.

At least ten counts were recorded for this clonotype. J is TRBJ2-5 and V is TRBV20-1; 7 bases line up with TRBD2. The germline V gene has CDR1 DFQATT and CDR2 SNEGSKA (reference sequence). The J segment lost 1 base and the V segment lost 7 bases, leaving 6 bases of the junction unmatched. The CDR3 contains 13 residues. The CDR3 here is CSGFRTSQETQYF. The CDR3 DNA sequence: TGCAGTGGTTTTCGGACTAGCCAAGAGACCCAGTACTTC.

This clonotype was counted ten times or more. The chain employs TRBV7-9 and TRBJ1-1; the D is unclear. This CDR3 is 14 amino acids long. Germline V gene data show CDR1 as SEHNR and CDR2 as FQNEAQ (reference sequence). Trimming pared 2 bases from V and 2 bases from J, leaving 9 bases between. The CDR3 DNA reads TGTGCCAGCAGCTTACGTAGTTCTAACACTGAAGCTTTCTTT. Protein sequence: CASSLRSSNTEAFF.

The rearrangement uses TRBV6-1 and TRBJ2-6, with D perhaps matching TRBD2 (6 bases). Germline assignment: CDR1 MNHNS and CDR2 SASEGT. This CDR3 spans 16 amino acids. Trimming left V 8 bases short and J 2 bases short, with 16 bases between. The CDR3 sequence is CASVLLGTPGANVLTF. The DNA of the CDR3 is TGTGCCAGCGTACTCCTGGGGACTCCTGGGGCCAACGTCCTGACTTTC.

This clonotype was seen repeatedly, ten times or more. The V call is TRBV15, the J call TRBJ1-5, with TRBD1 as a possible D gene (5 bases). Trimming shortened V by 1 base and J by 4 bases, and 14 bases separated the two germline ends. The germline CDR1 and CDR2 sequences are LNHNV and YYDKDF (reference sequence). CDR3 length: 16 residues. CDR3 sequence: CATSRGTQGKNQPQHF. The CDR3, as DNA: TGTGCCACCAGCAGAGGGACTCAGGGTAAGAATCAGCCCCAGCATTTT.

The table lists this clonotype with many counts. The V call is TRBV19, the J call TRBJ2-1; a possible D gene is TRBD2 (5 bases). V dropped 3 bases and J dropped 2 bases, with 23 bases sitting between them. The CDR3 is made up of 19 amino acids. CDR1 LNHDA and CDR2 SQIVND come from the germline V gene (reference sequence). CDR3 amino acids: CASSISSFPDSHPYNEQFF. CDR3 in DNA: TGTGCCAGTAGTATCTCAAGTTTTCCGGACTCCCACCCCTACAATGAGCAGTTCTTC.

There are many counts of this clonotype. This sequence joins TRBV5-3 and TRBJ1-5, with D perhaps TRBD1 (5 bases). TRBV5-3 is labeled an ORF, and its function is uncertain. Trimming cost V 1 base and J 7 bases, with 15 bases left between them. The length of the CDR3 is 15 residues. The CDR3 DNA is TGTGCCAGAAGCTTGATCTCAGGGTTCAACCAGCCCCAGCATTTT. The encoded protein is CARSLISGFNQPQHF.

This clonotype was observed many times. The chain employs TRBV29-1 and TRBJ1-4; 10 bases map to TRBD1. From germline, CDR1 is SQVTM and CDR2 ANQGSEA. The trim removed 5 bases at V and 7 bases at J, leaving 1 base unmatched. The CDR3 totals 12 residues. CDR3 sequence reads: CSVRTGGEKLFF. The CDR3 nucleotides read TGCAGCGTTCGGACAGGGGGTGAAAAACTGTTTTTT.

This clonotype was detected many times. The rearrangement uses TRBV6-2 or TRBV6-3 and TRBJ2-7, with a possible D match to TRBD2 (6 bases). This CDR3 is built from 14 residues. Deletions cut 5 bases from V and 3 bases from J, with 14 bases between. In germline, CDR1 is MNHEY, CDR2 SVGEGT. The CDR3 here is CASSVAGIVYEQYF. As DNA, the CDR3 is TGTGCCAGCAGTGTGGCGGGGATAGTCTACGAGCAGTACTTC.

This clonotype was counted many times. The V gene is TRBV4-1, the J gene TRBJ2-7; 11 positions match TRBD2. V shed 3 bases and J 3 bases; nucleotides not matched to a gene: 4. The CDR3 extends over 15 amino acids. Germline assignment: CDR1 MGHRA and CDR2 YSYEKL. The DNA for the CDR3 is TGCGCCAGCAGCCATCGACTAGCGGGGTTCTACGAGCAGTACTTC. It specifies CASSHRLAGFYEQYF.